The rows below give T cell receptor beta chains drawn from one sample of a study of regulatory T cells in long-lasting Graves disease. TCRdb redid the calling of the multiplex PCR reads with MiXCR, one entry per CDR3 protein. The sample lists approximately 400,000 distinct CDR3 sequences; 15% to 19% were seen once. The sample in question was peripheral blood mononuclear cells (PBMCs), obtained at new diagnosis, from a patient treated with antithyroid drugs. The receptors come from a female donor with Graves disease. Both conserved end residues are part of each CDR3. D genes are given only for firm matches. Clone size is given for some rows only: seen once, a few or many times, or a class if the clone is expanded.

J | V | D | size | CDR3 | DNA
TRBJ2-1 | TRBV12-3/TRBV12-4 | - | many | CATRRYGNEQFF | TGTGCCACCCGACGGTATGGCAATGAGCAGTTCTTC
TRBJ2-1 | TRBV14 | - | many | CASSQDSYLKHDNEQFF | TGTGCCAGCAGCCAAGATTCTTATCTAAAGCACGACAATGAGCAGTTCTTC
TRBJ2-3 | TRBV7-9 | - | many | CASSKTGRAGTDTQYF | TGTGCCAGCAGCAAGACCGGGCGGGCCGGCACAGATACGCAGTATTTT
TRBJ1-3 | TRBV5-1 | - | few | CASSLRGNSGNTIYF | TGCGCCAGCAGCTTGCGAGGGAACTCTGGAAACACCATATATTTT
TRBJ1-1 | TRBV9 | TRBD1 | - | CASSVLPGGNTEAFF | TGTGCCAGCAGCGTCCTCCCAGGGGGAAACACTGAAGCTTTCTTT
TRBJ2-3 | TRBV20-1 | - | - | CSANWGVGTDTQYF | TGCAGTGCCAATTGGGGGGTTGGCACAGATACGCAGTATTTT
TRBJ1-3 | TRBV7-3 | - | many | CASSGAGFAGNTIYF | TGTGCCAGCAGCGGCGCTGGTTTCGCTGGAAACACCATATATTTT
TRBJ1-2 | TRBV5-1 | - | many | CASSPGTFPFYGYTF | TGTGCCAGCAGCCCTGGGACCTTCCCCTTCTATGGCTACACCTTC
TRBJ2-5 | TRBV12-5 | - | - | CASGLGGLGTQYF | TGTGCTAGTGGTTTGGGGGGGCTGGGGACCCAGTACTTC
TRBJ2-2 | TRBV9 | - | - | CASSPFSGSSGGELFF | TGTGCCAGCAGCCCTTTTTCAGGGTCTAGTGGCGGGGAGCTGTTTTTT
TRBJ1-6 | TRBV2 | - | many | CASNVGTGKSPLHF | TGTGCCAGCAATGTGGGCACAGGGAAGTCACCCCTCCACTTT
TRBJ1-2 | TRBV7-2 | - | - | CAWIRGTHGYTF | TGTGCCTGGATCAGGGGTACCCATGGCTACACCTTC
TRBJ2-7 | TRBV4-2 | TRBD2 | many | CASSQDVLAGGHEQYF | TGTGCCAGCAGCCAAGATGTACTAGCGGGAGGACACGAGCAGTACTTC
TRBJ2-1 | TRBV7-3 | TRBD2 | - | CASSLNPGLAGNNEQFF | TGTGCCAGCAGCTTAAACCCGGGACTAGCGGGAAACAATGAGCAGTTCTTC
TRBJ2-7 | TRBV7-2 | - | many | CASSLESGGSAPYEQYF | TGTGCCAGCAGCTTAGAGTCGGGTGGGAGTGCCCCCTACGAGCAGTACTTC
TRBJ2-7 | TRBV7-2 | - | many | CASSSRTSYEQYF | TGTGCCAGCAGCTCGCGGACCTCCTACGAGCAGTACTTC
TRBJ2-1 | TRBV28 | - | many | CASSLRVRVGSHNEQFF | TGTGCCAGCAGTTTGAGGGTTAGGGTAGGCAGCCACAATGAGCAGTTCTTC
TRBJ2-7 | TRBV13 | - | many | CASSLGSTGGEQYF | TGTGCCAGCAGCCTCGGGTCCACAGGTGGGGAGCAGTACTTC
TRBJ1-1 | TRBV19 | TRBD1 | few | CASSSRGQGDTEAFF | TGTGCCAGTAGTTCAAGGGGCCAGGGGGACACTGAAGCTTTCTTT
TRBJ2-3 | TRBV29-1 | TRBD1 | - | CSAGTASTDTQYF | TGCAGCGCCGGGACAGCTAGCACAGATACGCAGTATTTT
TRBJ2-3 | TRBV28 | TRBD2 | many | CASSPGLAGGSWVTDTQYF | TGTGCCAGCAGTCCGGGACTAGCGGGAGGTTCTTGGGTGACAGATACGCAGTATTTT
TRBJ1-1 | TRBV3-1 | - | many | CASSPFAGYTEAFF | TGTGCCAGCAGCCCTTTTGCGGGTTACACTGAAGCTTTCTTT
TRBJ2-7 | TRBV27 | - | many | CASSSGHNYEQYF | TGTGCCAGCAGTTCGGGACACAACTACGAGCAGTACTTC
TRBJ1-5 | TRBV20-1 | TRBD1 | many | CSATDREDYRNQPQHF | TGCAGTGCTACTGACAGGGAGGATTATCGCAATCAGCCCCAGCATTTT
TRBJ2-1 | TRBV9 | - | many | CASSPRAAYNEQFF | TGTGCCAGCAGCCCCCGCGCAGCCTACAATGAGCAGTTCTTC
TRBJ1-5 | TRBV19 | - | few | CASSIQLPSNQPQHF | TGTGCCAGTAGTATACAGCTACCTAGCAATCAGCCCCAGCATTTT
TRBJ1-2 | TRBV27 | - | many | CASKHGGNYGYTF | TGTGCCAGTAAACACGGAGGCAACTATGGCTACACCTTC
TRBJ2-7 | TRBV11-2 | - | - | CASSLIRERNEQYF | TGTGCCAGCAGCTTAATACGGGAGAGGAACGAGCAGTACTTC
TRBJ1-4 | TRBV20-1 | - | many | CSARARRTAANEKLFF | TGCAGTGCTAGAGCTCGCCGGACAGCAGCAAATGAAAAACTGTTTTTT
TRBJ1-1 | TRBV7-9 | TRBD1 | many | CASSPRTGRLAFF | TGTGCCAGCAGCCCTCGGACAGGGCGGCTAGCTTTCTTT
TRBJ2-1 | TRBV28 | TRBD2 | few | CASSSGGGYNEQFF | TGTGCCAGCAGTTCGGGGGGGGGCTACAATGAGCAGTTCTTC
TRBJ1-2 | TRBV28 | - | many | CASGSSFGGRNYGYTF | TGTGCCAGCGGGTCCTCATTTGGAGGCAGAAACTATGGCTACACCTTC
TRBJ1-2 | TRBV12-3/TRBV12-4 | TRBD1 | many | CASSWTGRSNYGYTF | TGTGCCAGCAGTTGGACAGGCCGTTCTAACTATGGCTACACCTTC
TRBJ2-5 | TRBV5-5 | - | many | CASSPGTNQETQYF | TGTGCCAGCAGCCCCGGGACGAACCAAGAGACCCAGTACTTC
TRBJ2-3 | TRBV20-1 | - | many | CSAPPRVRTLDTQYF | TGCAGTGCTCCCCCGCGGGTCAGGACCTTAGATACGCAGTATTTT
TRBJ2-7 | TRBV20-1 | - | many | CSAPDTTSGDEQYF | TGCAGTGCTCCTGACACGACCAGTGGGGACGAGCAGTACTTC
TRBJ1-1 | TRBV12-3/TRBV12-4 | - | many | CASSLAAGAMNTEAFF | TGTGCCAGCAGTTTAGCGGCAGGGGCCATGAACACTGAAGCTTTCTTT
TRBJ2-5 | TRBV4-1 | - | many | CASSQDGAGMETQYF | TGCGCCAGCAGCCAAGACGGCGCGGGGATGGAGACCCAGTACTTC
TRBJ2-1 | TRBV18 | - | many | CASAAGAGNNEQFF | TGTGCCAGCGCAGCTGGTGCGGGGAACAATGAGCAGTTCTTC
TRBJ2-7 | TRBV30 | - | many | CAWSRSYEQYF | TGTGCCTGGAGTAGATCCTACGAGCAGTACTTC
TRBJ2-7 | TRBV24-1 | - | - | CATSDGGSYEQYF | TGTGCCACCAGTGACGGCGGGTCCTACGAGCAGTACTTC
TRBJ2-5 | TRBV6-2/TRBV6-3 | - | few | CASSPWGVQETQYF | TGTGCCAGCTCCCCGTGGGGCGTCCAAGAGACCCAGTACTTC
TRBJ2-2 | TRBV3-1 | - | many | CASSPQGQGELFF | TGTGCCAGCAGCCCCCAAGGACAGGGGGAGCTGTTTTTT
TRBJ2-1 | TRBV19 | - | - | CAISIVLTVDPEGEQFF | TGTGCCATTAGTATAGTCCTGACTGTGGATCCCGAGGGTGAGCAGTTCTTC
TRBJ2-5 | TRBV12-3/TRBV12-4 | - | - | CASRVTGLETQYF | TGTGCCAGCAGGGTGACTGGCCTAGAGACCCAGTACTTC
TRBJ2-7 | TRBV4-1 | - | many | CASSQGGSSALRLYEQYF | TGCGCCAGCAGCCAAGGGGGGAGTAGCGCCTTGAGACTCTACGAGCAGTACTTC
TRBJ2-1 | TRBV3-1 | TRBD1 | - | CASSRIPTGEAEQFF | TGTGCCAGCAGCCGGATACCGACAGGGGAGGCTGAGCAGTTCTTC
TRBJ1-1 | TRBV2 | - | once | CASSEDTEGVYTEAFF | TGTGCCAGCAGTGAAGATACCGAGGGGGTGTACACTGAAGCTTTCTTT
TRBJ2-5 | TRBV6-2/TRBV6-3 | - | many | CASSSSHNGQQETQYF | TGTGCCAGCAGTTCTTCCCATAACGGACAGCAAGAGACCCAGTACTTC
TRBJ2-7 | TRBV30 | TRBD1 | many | CAWSVPGGLYEQYF | TGTGCCTGGAGTGTACCAGGGGGCCTATACGAGCAGTACTTC
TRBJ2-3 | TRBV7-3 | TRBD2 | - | CASSFLAGRTDTQYF | TGTGCCAGCAGCTTTTTAGCGGGGCGCACAGATACGCAGTATTTT
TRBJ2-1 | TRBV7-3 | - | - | CASSLYRVGGYNGQFF | TGTGCCAGCAGCTTATATAGGGTGGGGGGCTACAATGGGCAGTTCTTC